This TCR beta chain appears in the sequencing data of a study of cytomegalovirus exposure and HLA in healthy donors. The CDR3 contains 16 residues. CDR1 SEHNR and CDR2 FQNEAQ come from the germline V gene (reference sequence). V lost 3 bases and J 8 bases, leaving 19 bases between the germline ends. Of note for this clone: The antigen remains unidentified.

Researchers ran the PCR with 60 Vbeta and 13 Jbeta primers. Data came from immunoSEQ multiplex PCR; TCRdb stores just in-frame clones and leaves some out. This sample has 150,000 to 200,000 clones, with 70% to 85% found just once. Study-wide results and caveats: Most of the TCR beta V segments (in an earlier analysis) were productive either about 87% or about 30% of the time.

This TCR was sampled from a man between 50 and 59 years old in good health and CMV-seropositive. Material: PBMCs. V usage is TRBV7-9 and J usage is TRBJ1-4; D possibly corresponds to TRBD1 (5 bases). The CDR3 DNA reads TGTGCCAGCAGCTTTCAGCAGGGTCTTGATAACGAAAAACTGTTTTTT. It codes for CASSFQQGLDNEKLFF.